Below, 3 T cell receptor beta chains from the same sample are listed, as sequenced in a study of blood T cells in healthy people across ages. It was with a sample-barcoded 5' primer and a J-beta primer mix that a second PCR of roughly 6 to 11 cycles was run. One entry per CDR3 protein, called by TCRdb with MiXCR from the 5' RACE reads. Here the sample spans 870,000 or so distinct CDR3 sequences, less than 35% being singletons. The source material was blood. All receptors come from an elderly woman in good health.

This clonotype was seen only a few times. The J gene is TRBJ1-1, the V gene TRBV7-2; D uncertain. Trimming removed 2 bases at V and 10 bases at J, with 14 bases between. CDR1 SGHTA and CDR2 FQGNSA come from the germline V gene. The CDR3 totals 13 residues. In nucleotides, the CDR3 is TGTGCCAGCAGCTTATCCCGGACCCTAGGAGCTTTCTTT. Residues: CASSLSRTLGAFF.

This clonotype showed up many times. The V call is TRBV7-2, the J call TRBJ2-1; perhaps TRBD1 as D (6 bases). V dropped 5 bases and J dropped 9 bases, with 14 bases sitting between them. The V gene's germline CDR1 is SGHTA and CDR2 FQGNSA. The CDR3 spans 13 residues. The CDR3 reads CASSHGQLGEQFF. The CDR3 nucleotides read TGTGCCAGCAGCCATGGACAGCTGGGTGAGCAGTTCTTC. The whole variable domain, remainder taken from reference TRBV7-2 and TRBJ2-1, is GAGVSQSPSNKVTEKGKDVELRCDPISGHTALYWYRQSLGQGLEFLIYFQGNSAPDKSGLPSDRFSAERTGGSVSTLTIQRTQQEDSAVYLCASSHGQLGEQFFGPGTRLTVL.

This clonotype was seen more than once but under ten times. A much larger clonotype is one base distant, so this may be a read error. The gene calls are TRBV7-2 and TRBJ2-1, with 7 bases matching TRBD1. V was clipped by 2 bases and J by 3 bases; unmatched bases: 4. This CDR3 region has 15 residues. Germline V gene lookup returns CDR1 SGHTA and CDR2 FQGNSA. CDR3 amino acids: CASSLMRQGYNEQFF. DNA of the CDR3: TGTGCCAGCAGCTTAATGAGACAGGGCTACAATGAGCAGTTCTTC.